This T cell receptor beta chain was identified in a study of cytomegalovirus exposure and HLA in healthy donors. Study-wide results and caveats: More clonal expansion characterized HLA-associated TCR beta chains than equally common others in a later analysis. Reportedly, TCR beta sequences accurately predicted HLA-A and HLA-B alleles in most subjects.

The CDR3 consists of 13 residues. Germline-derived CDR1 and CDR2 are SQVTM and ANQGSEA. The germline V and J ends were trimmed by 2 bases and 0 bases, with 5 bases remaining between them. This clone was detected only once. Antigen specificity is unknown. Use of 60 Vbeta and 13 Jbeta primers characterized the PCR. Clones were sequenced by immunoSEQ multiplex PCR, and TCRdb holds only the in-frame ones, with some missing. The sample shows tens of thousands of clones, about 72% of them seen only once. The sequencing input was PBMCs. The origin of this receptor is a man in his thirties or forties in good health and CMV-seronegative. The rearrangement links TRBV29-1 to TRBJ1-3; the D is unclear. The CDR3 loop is CSVELASGNTIYF. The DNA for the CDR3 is TGCAGCGTTGAATTGGCCTCTGGAAACACCATATATTTT.